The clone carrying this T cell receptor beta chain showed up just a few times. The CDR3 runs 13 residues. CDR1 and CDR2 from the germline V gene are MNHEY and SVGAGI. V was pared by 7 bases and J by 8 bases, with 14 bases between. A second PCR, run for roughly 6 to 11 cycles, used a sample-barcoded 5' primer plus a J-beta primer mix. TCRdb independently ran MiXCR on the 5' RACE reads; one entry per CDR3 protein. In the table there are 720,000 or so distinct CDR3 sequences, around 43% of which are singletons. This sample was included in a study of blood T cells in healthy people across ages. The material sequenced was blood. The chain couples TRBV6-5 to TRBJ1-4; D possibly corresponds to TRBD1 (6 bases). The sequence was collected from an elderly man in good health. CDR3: CASTTRGFEKLFF. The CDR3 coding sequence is TGTGCCAGCACCACCAGGGGTTTCGAAAAACTGTTTTTT.